Listed below are T cell receptor beta chains from one sample, sequenced in a study of CD8+ T cells in alopecia areata. Sequencing was performed with immunoSEQ multiplex PCR; in TCRdb, only in-frame clones are kept and a portion is missing. The data show around 140,000 clones, with around 83% seen just once and roughly an eighth held by the top ten. This material consisted of CD8+ T cells sorted from blood, taken at week 4, from a patient treated with tofacitinib. These receptors all stem from a human donor with alopecia areata. The conserved cysteine and the conserved F or W are not part of the CDR3 here.

j_call v_call cdr3_aa
TRBJ2-7 TRBV7-8 ASSLNPGGGRQY
TRBJ2-7 TRBV29-1 SAKVLYEQY
TRBJ1-2 TRBV6-5 ASYQNDRAGYGYT
TRBJ2-2 TRBV29-1 SVPDREGGRRTGELF
TRBJ2-7 TRBV6-5 ASSYSTESYEQY
TRBJ1-2 TRBV29-1 SVEDHRGNGYT
TRBJ2-1 TRBV2 ASIKGGEQF
TRBJ2-2 TRBV29-1 SARKDTGELF
TRBJ2-1 TRBV7-9 ASGSGDQLLYNEQF
TRBJ2-7 TRBV6-5 ASSYGGGSYEQY
TRBJ1-2 TRBV7-8 ASSLDAGGYT
TRBJ2-7 TRBV7-9 ASSFTDSYEQY
TRBJ2-2 TRBV30 ALKRAANTGELF
TRBJ2-1 TRBV10-2 ASNYNEQF
TRBJ2-7 TRBV19 ASSRDFGPYEQY
TRBJ2-1 TRBV7-8 ASSLDLREQF
TRBJ1-2 TRBV30 AWNLQGEGYT
TRBJ2-4 TRBV13 ASTARGAANIQY
TRBJ2-1 TRBV5-4 ASSLGGRGGVTYNEQF
TRBJ2-1 TRBV29-1 SVTGSYNEQF
TRBJ1-1 TRBV27 ASSFDRGPNTEAF
TRBJ2-3 TRBV7-6 ASSLTGPLTDTQY
TRBJ2-2 TRBV6-5 ASSYGPNTGELF
TRBJ1-1 TRBV18 ASSPPGAEAF
TRBJ1-2 TRBV5-4 ASSLDRGYSYGYT
TRBJ1-1 TRBV25-1 ASSGQGWGTEAF
TRBJ2-1 TRBV7-9 ATPRLAAGYNEQF
TRBJ2-3 TRBV12-5 ASGLASGGPITDTQY
TRBJ1-1 TRBV2 ASISGYTEAF
TRBJ2-2 TRBV19 ATSLGGNTGELF
TRBJ2-3 TRBV27 ASAKLQGFVADTQY
TRBJ2-1 TRBV9 ASSVTGSNEQF
TRBJ2-3 TRBV6-5 ASRSGGAQDTQY
TRBJ2-3 TRBV7-8 ASSTTSGGTDTQY
TRBJ2-3 TRBV5-4 ASSLWDTHTDTQY
TRBJ2-7 TRBV6-5 ASGIYEQY
TRBJ2-5 TRBV19 ASSTATGRFGETQY
TRBJ1-2 TRBV30 ASVPGTGEGYT
TRBJ1-5 TRBV6-5 ASSYSVDQPQH
TRBJ2-1 TRBV19 ASSVGTSGMNEQF
TRBJ1-6 TRBV25-1 ASSEGGSPLH
TRBJ2-7 TRBV29-1 SVEEQPYEQY
TRBJ2-1 TRBV30 AWSPTSATLMGYNEQF
TRBJ2-3 TRBV6-6 ASRGDRSTDTQY
TRBJ2-7 TRBV5-6 ASSLFSSSYEQY
TRBJ1-1 TRBV5-1 ASSPYLRDPEAF
TRBJ1-1 TRBV9 ASSGDRDEAF
TRBJ2-1 TRBV2 ASSGAVTRYHEQF
TRBJ2-1 TRBV15 ATSRTNEQF
TRBJ2-2 TRBV5-1 ASQGQTGELF
TRBJ2-2 TRBV14 ASSQDRGGWNTGELF
TRBJ2-5 TRBV4-1 ASSPGGGQETQY